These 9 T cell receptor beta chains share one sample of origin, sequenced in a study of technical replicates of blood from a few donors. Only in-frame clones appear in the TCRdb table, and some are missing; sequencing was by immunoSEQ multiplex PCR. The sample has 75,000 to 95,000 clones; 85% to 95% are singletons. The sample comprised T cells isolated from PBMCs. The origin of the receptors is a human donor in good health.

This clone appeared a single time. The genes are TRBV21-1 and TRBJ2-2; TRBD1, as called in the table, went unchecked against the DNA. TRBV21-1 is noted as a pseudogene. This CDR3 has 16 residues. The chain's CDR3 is CASTGRGLQDTGELFF. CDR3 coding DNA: TGTGCCAGCACGGGCAGGGGTCTTCAGGACACCGGGGAGCTGTTTTTT.

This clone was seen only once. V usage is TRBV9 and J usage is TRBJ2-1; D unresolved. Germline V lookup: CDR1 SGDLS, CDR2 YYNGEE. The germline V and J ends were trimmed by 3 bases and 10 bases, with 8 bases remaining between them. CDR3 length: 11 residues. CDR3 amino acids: CASSDSPEQFF. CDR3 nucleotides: TGTGCCAGCAGCGATAGCCCGGAGCAGTTCTTC.

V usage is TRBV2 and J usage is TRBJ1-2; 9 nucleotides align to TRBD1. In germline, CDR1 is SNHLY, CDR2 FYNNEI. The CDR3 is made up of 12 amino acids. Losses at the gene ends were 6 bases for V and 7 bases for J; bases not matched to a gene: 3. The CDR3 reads CASRRQGGGYTF. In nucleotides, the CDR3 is TGTGCCAGCAGAAGACAGGGGGGTGGCTACACCTTC.

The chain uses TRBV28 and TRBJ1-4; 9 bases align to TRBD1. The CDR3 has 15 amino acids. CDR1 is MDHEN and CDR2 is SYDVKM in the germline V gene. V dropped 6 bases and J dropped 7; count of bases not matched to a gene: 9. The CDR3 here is CASRYAGTGSEKLFF. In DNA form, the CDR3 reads TGTGCCAGCAGGTACGCCGGGACAGGGAGTGAAAAACTGTTTTTT.

The CDR3 DNA reads as TGTGCCAGCAGTTCAGGACAGTACTCTCCTATCCACGAGCAGTACTTC. Translated: CASSSGQYSPIHEQYF. The chain recombines TRBV11-2 with TRBJ2-7; possible D gene TRBD1, 6 bases. V gave up 6 bases and J gave up 5 bases, with 23 bases separating them. The germline V gene encodes CDR1 SGHAT and CDR2 FQNNGV. There are 16 residues in the CDR3.

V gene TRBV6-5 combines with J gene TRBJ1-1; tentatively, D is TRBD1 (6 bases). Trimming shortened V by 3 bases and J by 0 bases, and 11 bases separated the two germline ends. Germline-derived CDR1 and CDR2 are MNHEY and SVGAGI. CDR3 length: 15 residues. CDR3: CASSYSGVVNTEAFF. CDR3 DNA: TGTGCCAGCAGTTATTCAGGGGTGGTGAACACTGAAGCTTTCTTT.

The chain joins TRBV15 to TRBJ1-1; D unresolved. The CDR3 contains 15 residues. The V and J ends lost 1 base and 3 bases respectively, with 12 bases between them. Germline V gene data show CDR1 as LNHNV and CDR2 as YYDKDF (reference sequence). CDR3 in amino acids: CATSRVNGVDTEAFF. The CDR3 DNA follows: TGTGCCACCAGCAGAGTGAACGGGGTAGACACTGAAGCTTTCTTT.

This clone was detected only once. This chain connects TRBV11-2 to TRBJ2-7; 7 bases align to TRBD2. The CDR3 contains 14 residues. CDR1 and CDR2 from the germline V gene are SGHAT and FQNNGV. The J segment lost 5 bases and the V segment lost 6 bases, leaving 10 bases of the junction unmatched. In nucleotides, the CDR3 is TGTGCCAGCAGTCGTGAGACTAGCACCCACGAGCAGTACTTC. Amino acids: CASSRETSTHEQYF.

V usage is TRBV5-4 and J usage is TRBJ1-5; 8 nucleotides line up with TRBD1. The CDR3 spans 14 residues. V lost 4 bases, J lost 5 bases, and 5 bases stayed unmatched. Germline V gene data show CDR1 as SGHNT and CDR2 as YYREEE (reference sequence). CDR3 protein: CASSITGGDQPQHF. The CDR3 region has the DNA TGTGCCAGCAGCATTACAGGGGGGGATCAGCCCCAGCATTTT.